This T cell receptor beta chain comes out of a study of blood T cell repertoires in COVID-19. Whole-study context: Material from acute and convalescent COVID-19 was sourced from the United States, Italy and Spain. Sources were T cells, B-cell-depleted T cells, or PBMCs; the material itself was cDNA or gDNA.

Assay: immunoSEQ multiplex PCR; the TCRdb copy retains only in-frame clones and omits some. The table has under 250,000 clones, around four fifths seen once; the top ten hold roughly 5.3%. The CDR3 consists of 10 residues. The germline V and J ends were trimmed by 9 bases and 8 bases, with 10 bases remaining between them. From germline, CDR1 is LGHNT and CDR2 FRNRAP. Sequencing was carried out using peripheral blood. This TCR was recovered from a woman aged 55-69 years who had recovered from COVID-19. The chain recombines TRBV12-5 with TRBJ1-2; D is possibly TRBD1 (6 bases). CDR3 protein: CARRGYGYTF. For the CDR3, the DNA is TGTGCTAGGAGGGGGTACGGCTACACCTTC.